What follows are 11 T cell receptor beta chains derived from one specimen sequenced in a study of breast tumors, draining lymph nodes, adjacent tissues. In TCRdb, the multiplex PCR reads were re-called with MiXCR into one record per CDR3 protein. The table has hundreds of thousands of distinct CDR3 sequences, about 30% seen once. Axillary draining lymph nodes of breast cancer patients supplied the node samples. Sequenced: axillary lymph node tissue. Receptors were obtained from a female donor with breast cancer. Some clones in this sample may be carry-over from other donors' samples.

This clonotype has at least ten counts. This rearrangement joins TRBV9 to TRBJ2-3; weak D call: TRBD2 (6 bases). Germline CDR1 is SGDLS and CDR2 is YYNGEE. This CDR3 is built from 15 residues. V was shortened by 3 bases and J by 5 bases, with 16 bases between the two germline ends. The CDR3 loop is CASSEGTLGGDTQYF. The DNA of the CDR3 is TGTGCCAGCAGCGAAGGGACGCTGGGGGGAGATACGCAGTATTTT.

This clonotype was found many times. This CDR3 is CASSDSPGDTQYF. The CDR3 region has the DNA TGTGCCAGCAGCGATTCTCCGGGAGATACGCAGTATTTT. The chain is built from TRBV7-2 and TRBJ2-3; D not resolved. The ends were cut back, 5 bases at V and 5 bases at J, with 11 bases in the middle. This CDR3 region has 13 residues. Germline V gene lookup returns CDR1 SGHTA and CDR2 FQGNSA.

This clonotype appeared a single time. One base away lies a much larger clone, so this may be a sequencing read error. The CDR3 nucleotides read TGTGCCAGCAGTTACGGTGCAGGGCGGGCGCGGGGCTACGCCTTC. Translated, it gives CASSYGAGRARGYAF. V usage is TRBV6-5 and J usage is TRBJ1-2; maybe TRBD1 (5 bases). This CDR3 is built from 15 residues. Germline CDR1 MNHEY, CDR2 SVGAGI.

Comment on this clonotype: Possible read error: a much larger clone is one base away. This CDR3 is CASRFSSTDAQYF. Here the CDR3 DNA reads TGTGCCAGCAGGTTTTCCTCAACAGATGCGCAGTATTTT. The V gene is TRBV7-2, the J gene TRBJ2-3; D is unclear. CDR1 and CDR2 from the germline V gene are SGHTA and FQGNSA. The CDR3 has 13 residues.

This clonotype showed up many times. V usage is TRBV3-1 and J usage is TRBJ2-7; TRBD2 aligns across 7 bases. With V trimmed by 0 bases and J by 4 bases, 3 bases remained unmatched. The CDR3 covers 14 residues. From germline, CDR1 is LGHDT and CDR2 YNNKEL (reference sequence). CDR3 region: CASSQDVRGYEQYF. CDR3 DNA: TGTGCCAGCAGCCAAGACGTGCGGGGGTACGAGCAGTACTTC.

This clonotype was counted at least ten times. CDR3 sequence (DNA): TGCAGTGCTAGAGATCTCAGGGGGTCAAGATACGAGCAGTACTTC. Translated: CSARDLRGSRYEQYF. This chain links TRBV20-1 with TRBJ2-7; 7 positions match TRBD1. The CDR3 has 15 amino acids. Germline trimming cut 0 bases from V and 4 bases from J; bases unmatched to any gene: 9. Per the germline V gene, CDR1 is DFQATT and CDR2 is SNEGSKA (reference sequence).

This clonotype came up many times. V usage is TRBV15 and J usage is TRBJ2-3; 7 bases agree with TRBD2. CDR3 size: 18 residues. The germline CDR1 and CDR2 sequences are LNHNV and YYDKDF (reference sequence). The trim removed 1 base at V and 2 bases at J, leaving 12 bases unmatched. The CDR3 DNA sequence: TGTGCCACCAGCAGAGTACTTCGGGGGACTATTGACACAGATACGCAGTATTTT. This gives the protein CATSRVLRGTIDTDTQYF.

This clonotype was recorded many times. V is TRBV12-3 or TRBV12-4 and J is TRBJ1-4; no clear D. This CDR3 region has 11 residues. V lost 8 bases and J 5 bases, leaving 6 bases between the germline ends. CDR3 bases: TGTGCCAGCCAGGACAATGAAAAACTGTTTTTT. Translated, it gives CASQDNEKLFF.

V usage is TRBV7-9 and J usage is TRBJ1-4; maybe TRBD1 (6 bases). This CDR3 is built from 14 residues. V was trimmed by 5 bases and J by 3 bases, leaving 10 bases between them. The germline gives CDR1 SEHNR, CDR2 FQNEAQ (reference sequence). The CDR3 loop is CASSPDRSNEKLFF. The DNA for the CDR3 is TGTGCCAGCAGCCCGGACAGATCTAATGAAAAACTGTTTTTT.

A remark on this clonotype: The junction shows a germline mismatch at one end, possibly a read error. This chain links TRBV6-4 with TRBJ1-4; D unresolved. This CDR3 is 15 amino acids long. Germline CDR1 is MRHNA and CDR2 is SNTAGT. The CDR3 nucleotides read TGTGCCGGCAGGCGCGACGACTCAACTAATGAAAAACTGTTTTTT. This codes for CAGRRDDSTNEKLFF.

The sample holds a few counts of this clonotype. The genes are TRBV27 and TRBJ2-1, with D hard to call. Germline CDR1 MNHEY, CDR2 SMNVEV (reference sequence). The V and J ends lost 3 bases and 0 bases respectively, with 12 bases between them. The CDR3 consists of 16 residues. The CDR3: CASSLHTRHSYNEQFF. CDR3 coding DNA: TGTGCCAGCAGTTTGCATACTCGACACTCCTACAATGAGCAGTTCTTC.